This T cell receptor (beta chain) was identified during a study of T cell repertoires in cytomegalovirus infection. Study-wide context: In public TCR beta signatures, there were indications of both CMV infection and matching HLA type. Study outcomes and limitations: Predominance within the ex vivo response was attributable to HLA-C-restricted CMV-specific TCR beta clonotypes. Cumulated frequencies of public TCR beta families served to identify carriers of CMV plus the relevant HLA.

The length of the CDR3 is 15 residues. In germline, CDR1 is DFQATT, CDR2 SNEGSKA (reference sequence). V lost 1 base and J lost 5; bases outside the gene matches: 8. TCRdb redid the calling of the reads with MiXCR, one entry per CDR3 protein. The table shows 200,000 to 300,000 distinct CDR3 sequences, with roughly 10% occurring only once. Ten or more counts support this clonotype. Its antigen is unidentified. Sequencing was carried out using PBMCs. The J gene is TRBJ2-1, the V gene TRBV20-1; 7 bases fit TRBD1. The origin of this receptor is a human donor in good health (CMV status not recorded). Some clones in this sample may be carry-over from other donors' samples. The CDR3 loop reads CSARGDRGKNNEQFF. CDR3 DNA sequence: TGCAGTGCTAGAGGGGACAGAGGGAAGAACAATGAGCAGTTCTTC.